The 32 T cell receptor beta chains reported below all come from one sample, sequenced in a study of cytomegalovirus exposure and HLA in healthy donors. Researchers ran the PCR with 60 Vbeta and 13 Jbeta primers. Clones were sequenced by immunoSEQ multiplex PCR, and TCRdb holds only the in-frame ones, with some missing. This repertoire shows 100,000 to 150,000 clones, 70% to 85% found once; its top ten account for more than 10%. Sequenced: PBMCs. These receptors were obtained from a woman between 40 and 55 years old in good health and CMV-seropositive.

V gene TRBV19 combines with J gene TRBJ1-5; 7 bases fit TRBD1. The CDR3 extends over 17 amino acids. CDR1 and CDR2 (germline): LNHDA, SQIVND (reference sequence). V gave up 5 bases and J gave up 1 base; unmatched junction bases: 11. This chain's CDR3 is CASSARDRGGSNQPQHF. The CDR3 region has the DNA TGTGCCAGTAGTGCACGGGACAGAGGGGGGAGCAATCAGCCCCAGCATTTT.

Within the sample, this clone is medium-sized. The chain combines TRBV19 with TRBJ2-7; TRBD2 is a possible D gene (5 bases). The ends were cut back, 6 bases at V and 1 base at J, with 13 bases in the middle. The length of the CDR3 is 14 residues. CDR1 and CDR2 (germline): LNHDA, SQIVND (reference sequence). CDR3 DNA: TGTGCCAGTAGCAAAGAGCGGCAGTCCTACGAGCAGTACTTC. As protein: CASSKERQSYEQYF.

This rearrangement joins TRBV5-1 to TRBJ1-2; TRBD1 matches 9 bases. Trimming cost V 4 bases and J 8 bases; bases outside gene matches: 9. CDR1 is SGHRS, CDR2 YFSETQ, per germline. The CDR3 has 14 residues. In DNA form, the CDR3 reads TGCGCCAGCAGCCCTGCCGGGACAGGGCCCGGCTACACCTTC. It translates to CASSPAGTGPGYTF.

This clone turned up a few times. This rearrangement joins TRBV14 to TRBJ2-1, with no clear D. The CDR3 length is 13 residues. The V gene lost 0 bases and the J gene lost 3 bases, with 3 bases spanning the gap. Germline-derived CDR1 and CDR2 are SGHDN and FVKESK. CDR3 sequence: CASSQDHYNEQFF. The CDR3 DNA follows: TGTGCCAGCAGCCAAGACCACTACAATGAGCAGTTCTTC.

The chain has TRBV30 and TRBJ1-5; no clear D gene. CDR1 and CDR2 (germline): GTSNPN, SVGIG (reference sequence). Trimming took 0 bases from V and 7 from J, leaving 10 bases between them. This CDR3 comprises 13 residues. The chain's CDR3 is CAWSVLGSQPQHF. The CDR3 coding sequence is TGTGCCTGGAGTGTATTGGGGAGCCAGCCCCAGCATTTT.

This clone has just a few counts. The J gene is TRBJ2-3, the V gene TRBV11-2, with 8 nucleotides matching TRBD1. The V gene end was trimmed by 2 bases and the J gene end by 1 base; junction bases not matched to a gene: 5. The CDR3 has 16 residues. Germline V lookup: CDR1 SGHAT, CDR2 FQNNGV. In DNA, the CDR3 is TGTGCCAGCAGCTTAACCGGACAGGGTCGCACAGATACGCAGTATTTT. Its translation is CASSLTGQGRTDTQYF.

The genes are TRBV6-1 and TRBJ2-7; TRBD2 aligns across 12 bases. The germline CDR1 and CDR2 sequences are MNHNS and SASEGT. With V trimmed by 4 bases and J by 5 bases, 6 bases remained unmatched. This CDR3 comprises 15 residues. The CDR3 sequence: CASSGSSGRAHEQYF. The CDR3, as DNA: TGTGCCAGCAGTGGCTCTAGCGGGAGGGCCCACGAGCAGTACTTC.

The CDR3 loop reads CASSLGGIGEKLFF. CDR3 nucleotide sequence: TGCGCCAGCAGCTTGGGCGGGATCGGGGAAAAACTGTTTTTT. The chain carries TRBV5-1 and TRBJ1-4; D is ambiguous. The CDR3 runs 14 residues. V dropped 0 bases and J dropped 8 bases, with 11 bases sitting between them. CDR1 SGHRS and CDR2 YFSETQ come from the germline V gene. The whole variable domain, filled in from reference TRBV5-1 and TRBJ1-4, reads KAGVTQTPRYLIKTRGQQVTLSCSPISGHRSVSWYQQTPGQGLQFLFEYFSETQRNKGNFPGRFSGRQFSNSRSEMNVSTLELGDSALYLCASSLGGIGEKLFFGSGTQLSVL.

This clone was found once. This chain joins TRBV6-5 and TRBJ2-5; 11 positions agree with TRBD2. The V gene end was trimmed by 2 bases and the J gene end by 1 base; junction bases not matched to a gene: 0. This CDR3 contains 15 residues. Germline CDR1 reads MNHEY; CDR2 reads SVGAGI. The CDR3 protein is CASSYGTSGQETQYF. The DNA of the CDR3 is TGTGCCAGCAGTTACGGGACTAGCGGCCAAGAGACCCAGTACTTC.

This sequence joins TRBV6-1 and TRBJ2-1; 12 bases map to TRBD2. Looked up from germline, CDR1 is MNHNS and CDR2 is SASEGT. Unmatched junction bases numbered 6, after V lost 10 bases and J lost 8 bases. The CDR3 has 13 amino acids. The CDR3 reads CATSGRGGDEQFF. For the CDR3, the DNA is TGTGCCACTAGCGGGAGGGGCGGGGATGAGCAGTTCTTC.

A few counts support this clone. The chain employs TRBV6-6 and TRBJ1-4; no clear D gene. Germline CDR1 and CDR2: MNHNY and SVGAGI (reference sequence). V was cut by 1 base and J by 4 bases, with 10 bases left in between. The CDR3 has 15 amino acids. Written as DNA, the CDR3 is TGTGCCAGCAGTTACTATGGACTCGTTAATGAAAAACTGTTTTTT. This sequence encodes CASSYYGLVNEKLFF.

The chain recombines TRBV10-1 with TRBJ1-1; D call uncertain. Germline CDR1 WNHNN, CDR2 SYGVQD (reference sequence). This CDR3 has 13 amino acids. V was trimmed by 9 bases and J by 6 bases, leaving 17 bases between them. This CDR3 is CASTRGSRAEAFF. CDR3 sequence (DNA): TGCGCCAGTACACGAGGTTCGCGGGCTGAAGCTTTCTTT.

CDR3 sequence: CASRASGGMYNEQFF. CDR3 DNA sequence: TGTGCCAGCCGGGCTTCGGGAGGTATGTACAATGAGCAGTTCTTC. The rearrangement links TRBV6-1 to TRBJ2-1; 7 nucleotides match TRBD2. Trimming took 8 bases from V and 4 from J; bases not matched to a gene: 11. Germline CDR1 MNHNS, CDR2 SASEGT. CDR3 length: 15 amino acids.

The chain joins TRBV7-8 to TRBJ1-1; TRBD1 matches 7 bases. The CDR3 consists of 14 residues. Germline V gene lookup returns CDR1 SGHVS and CDR2 FQNEAQ. The ends lost 5 bases at V and 7 bases at J; junction bases unmatched: 10. Written as DNA, the CDR3 is TGTGCCAGCAGCATCTTATTTAACAGGGGTGAAGCTTTCTTT. Amino acid sequence: CASSILFNRGEAFF. Based on the CDR3 plus reference TRBV7-8 and TRBJ1-1, the full variable domain is GAGVSQSPRYKVAKRGQDVALRCDPISGHVSLFWYQQALGQGPEFLTYFQNEAQLDKSGLPSDRFFAERPEGSVSTLKIQRTQQEDSAVYLCASSILFNRGEAFFGQGTRLTVV.

This rearrangement joins TRBV10-3 to TRBJ2-7; 9 bases align to TRBD2. Germline values: CDR1 ENHRY, CDR2 SYGVKD. The V gene end was trimmed by 4 bases and the J gene end by 4 bases; junction bases not matched to a gene: 8. The CDR3 contains 15 residues. The CDR3 sequence is CAISAVAGERYEQYF. CDR3 in DNA: TGTGCCATCAGTGCGGTAGCGGGAGAACGGTACGAGCAGTACTTC.

The genes are TRBV7-8 and TRBJ1-5; maybe TRBD1 (6 bases). V was cut by 5 bases and J by 3 bases, with 17 bases left in between. Germline CDR1 is SGHVS and CDR2 is FQNEAQ. The CDR3 spans 16 residues. In DNA, the CDR3 is TGTGCCAGCAGCCCATTGGGAACAGGGCACAATCAGCCCCAGCATTTT. Translated, it gives CASSPLGTGHNQPQHF.

The chain employs TRBV7-8 and TRBJ2-1; 9 nucleotides line up with TRBD2. CDR3 length equals 17 residues. Per the germline V gene, CDR1 is SGHVS and CDR2 is FQNEAQ. V was pared by 1 base and J by 7 bases, with 11 bases of the junction left unmatched. CDR3 loop: CASSLELAGERSNEQFF. The CDR3 DNA sequence: TGTGCCAGCAGCTTAGAATTAGCGGGAGAAAGGTCGAATGAGCAGTTCTTC.

This chain connects TRBV28 to TRBJ2-7, with TRBD2 identical over 10 bases. The V segment lost 2 bases and the J segment 1 base; nucleotides outside the gene matches: 5. CDR1 and CDR2 (germline): MDHEN, SYDVKM. The CDR3 length is 16 residues. The CDR3 DNA sequence: TGTGCCAGCAGTTTAGGCACTAGCGGGACATCCTACGAGCAGTACTTC. Translated, it gives CASSLGTSGTSYEQYF.

This clone has only one observation. V and J are TRBV28 and TRBJ1-5; 11 bases line up with TRBD1. Germline lookup yields CDR1 MDHEN and CDR2 SYDVKM. The trim removed 5 bases at V and 11 bases at J, leaving 11 bases unmatched. The CDR3 length is 15 residues. The CDR3 DNA is TGTGCCAGCAGTCCAAGGGACAGGGGGTACGGGTCCCAGCATTTT. It encodes CASSPRDRGYGSQHF.

This clone showed up just a few times. The CDR3 loop reads CASSPSPQGLGETQYF. The CDR3 bases are TGCGCCAGCAGCCCTAGCCCACAGGGATTAGGGGAGACCCAGTACTTC. The rearrangement links TRBV5-1 to TRBJ2-5; maybe TRBD1 (6 bases). The CDR3 sequence is 16 residues long. V was shortened by 4 bases and J by 5 bases, with 21 bases between the two germline ends. Looked up from germline, CDR1 is SGHRS and CDR2 is YFSETQ.

For this clone: One end of the junction varies from germline; a read error may be responsible. The V and J genes are TRBV11-2 and TRBJ2-7; 7 bases match TRBD1. CDR3 length: 14 residues. Germline CDR1 is SGHAT and CDR2 is FQNNGV. The CDR3 protein is CASSVDRVRNEQYF. The CDR3 region has the DNA TGTGCCAGCAGCGTAGACAGGGTACGGAACGAGCAGTACTTC.

The V gene is TRBV2, the J gene TRBJ1-1; tentatively, D is TRBD1 (6 bases). The germline gives CDR1 SNHLY, CDR2 FYNNEI. This CDR3 is built from 15 residues. Trimming removed 9 bases from V and 0 bases from J, with 17 bases in between. The CDR3 sequence: CASSGTQYMNTEAFF. The CDR3 DNA is TGTGCCAGTTCCGGGACACAGTACATGAACACTGAAGCTTTCTTT.

The chain uses TRBV28 and TRBJ1-5, with D perhaps matching TRBD1 (5 bases). Germline V gene data show CDR1 as MDHEN and CDR2 as SYDVKM. Trimming removed 7 bases from V and 7 bases from J, with 17 bases in between. The CDR3 covers 14 residues. This chain's CDR3 is CASILGGAGQPQHF. As DNA, the CDR3 is TGTGCCAGCATCCTGGGAGGGGCAGGCCAGCCCCAGCATTTT.

The chain carries TRBV7-9 and TRBJ2-5, with D maybe TRBD2 (5 bases). With 6 bases removed from V and 0 bases from J, the gap between germline ends came to 14 bases. This CDR3 is 15 amino acids long. Germline V gene sequence: CDR1 SEHNR, CDR2 FQNEAQ (reference sequence). CDR3 DNA: TGTGCCAGCAGTCCGATACGCGGGTACCAAGAGACCCAGTACTTC. Amino acids: CASSPIRGYQETQYF. The full variable domain, in which reference TRBV7-9 and TRBJ2-5 provide the parts outside the CDR3, is DTGVSQNPRHKITKRGQNVTFRCDPISEHNRLYWYRQTLGQGPEFLTYFQNEAQLEKSRLLSDRFSAERPKGSFSTLEIQRTEQGDSAMYLCASSPIRGYQETQYFGPGTRLLVL.

The chain couples TRBV30 to TRBJ2-5, with 7 nucleotides matching TRBD2. The better agreement between TRBJ2-7 and the DNA end casts doubt on the J call. CDR1 is GTSNPN and CDR2 is SVGIG in the germline V gene (reference sequence). The CDR3 length is 13 residues. CDR3 in amino acids: CAWSVGRGYEQYF. Written as DNA, the CDR3 is TGTGCCTGGAGTGTAGGGCGGGGGTACGAGCAGTACTTC.

The V call is TRBV2, the J call TRBJ1-4; 7 bases align to TRBD1. After removal of 10 bases from V and 4 bases from J, the junction contained 15 bases not matched to a gene. The germline gives CDR1 SNHLY, CDR2 FYNNEI. The CDR3 sequence is 16 residues long. CDR3 amino acids: CATLQGPSAFNEKLFF. CDR3 DNA sequence: TGTGCCACCTTACAGGGGCCCTCAGCCTTTAATGAAAAACTGTTTTTT. Complete variable domain (other parts from reference TRBV2 and TRBJ1-4): EPEVTQTPSHQVTQMGQEVILRCVPISNHLYFYWYRQILGQKVEFLVSFYNNEISEKSEIFDDQFSVERPDGSNFTLKIRSTKLEDSAMYFCATLQGPSAFNEKLFFGSGTQLSVL.

This clone was detected a few times. This chain links TRBV10-3 with TRBJ1-2, with D perhaps matching TRBD1 (6 bases). Germline-derived CDR1 and CDR2 are ENHRY and SYGVKD. The CDR3 length is 18 residues. The ends were cut back, 6 bases at V and 2 bases at J, with 25 bases in the middle. CDR3 nucleotides: TGTGCCATCAGCTCGGGAACCTTCGACAGGAACGGGAACTATGGCTACACCTTC. Residues: CAISSGTFDRNGNYGYTF.

This rearrangement joins TRBV6-4 to TRBJ2-3; 10 nucleotides agree with TRBD2. The trim removed 0 bases at V and 0 bases at J, leaving 0 bases unmatched. CDR1 is MRHNA, CDR2 SNTAGT, per germline. The CDR3 has 16 amino acids. CDR3 protein: CASSDSTSGSTDTQYF. CDR3 nucleotide sequence: TGTGCCAGCAGTGACTCGACTAGCGGGAGCACAGATACGCAGTATTTT.

The chain couples TRBV5-6 to TRBJ2-7, with TRBD2 as a possible D gene (6 bases). The CDR3 consists of 14 residues. Trimming removed 4 bases from V and 4 bases from J, with 15 bases in between. The germline V gene has CDR1 SGHDT and CDR2 YYEEEE. CDR3 DNA: TGTGCCAGCAGCGGAGGGCCCCAAGCTTACGAGCAGTACTTC. Its translation: CASSGGPQAYEQYF.

This rearrangement joins TRBV11-2 to TRBJ2-7, with a tentative D call TRBD1 (6 bases). Germline V gives CDR1 SGHAT, CDR2 FQNNGV. CDR3 length equals 14 residues. Trimming took off 3 bases at V and 7 bases at J, with 16 bases between the two ends. CDR3: CASSFRTPRGEQYF. The DNA of the CDR3 is TGTGCCAGCAGCTTTCGGACCCCAAGGGGGGAGCAGTACTTC.

This clone has just a few counts. The V and J genes are TRBV28 and TRBJ1-5; TRBD1 matches 9 bases. V lost 5 bases to trimming and J lost 6 bases; unmatched junction nucleotides: 8. CDR1 is MDHEN, CDR2 SYDVKM, per germline. The CDR3 consists of 15 residues. CDR3 bases: TGTGCCAGCAGTCCGAGGGACAGGGACTTTCAGCCCCAGCATTTT. It yields the protein CASSPRDRDFQPQHF.

Notes on this clone: An end of the junction differs from the germline gene, which may be a read error. V gene TRBV7-9 combines with J gene TRBJ1-2; D remains unclear. CDR1 is SEHNR, CDR2 FQNEAQ, per germline (reference sequence). This CDR3 region has 11 residues. CDR3 protein: CSSSLHQGYTF. The DNA of the CDR3 is TGTTCCAGCAGCCTCCATCAGGGCTACACCTTC.